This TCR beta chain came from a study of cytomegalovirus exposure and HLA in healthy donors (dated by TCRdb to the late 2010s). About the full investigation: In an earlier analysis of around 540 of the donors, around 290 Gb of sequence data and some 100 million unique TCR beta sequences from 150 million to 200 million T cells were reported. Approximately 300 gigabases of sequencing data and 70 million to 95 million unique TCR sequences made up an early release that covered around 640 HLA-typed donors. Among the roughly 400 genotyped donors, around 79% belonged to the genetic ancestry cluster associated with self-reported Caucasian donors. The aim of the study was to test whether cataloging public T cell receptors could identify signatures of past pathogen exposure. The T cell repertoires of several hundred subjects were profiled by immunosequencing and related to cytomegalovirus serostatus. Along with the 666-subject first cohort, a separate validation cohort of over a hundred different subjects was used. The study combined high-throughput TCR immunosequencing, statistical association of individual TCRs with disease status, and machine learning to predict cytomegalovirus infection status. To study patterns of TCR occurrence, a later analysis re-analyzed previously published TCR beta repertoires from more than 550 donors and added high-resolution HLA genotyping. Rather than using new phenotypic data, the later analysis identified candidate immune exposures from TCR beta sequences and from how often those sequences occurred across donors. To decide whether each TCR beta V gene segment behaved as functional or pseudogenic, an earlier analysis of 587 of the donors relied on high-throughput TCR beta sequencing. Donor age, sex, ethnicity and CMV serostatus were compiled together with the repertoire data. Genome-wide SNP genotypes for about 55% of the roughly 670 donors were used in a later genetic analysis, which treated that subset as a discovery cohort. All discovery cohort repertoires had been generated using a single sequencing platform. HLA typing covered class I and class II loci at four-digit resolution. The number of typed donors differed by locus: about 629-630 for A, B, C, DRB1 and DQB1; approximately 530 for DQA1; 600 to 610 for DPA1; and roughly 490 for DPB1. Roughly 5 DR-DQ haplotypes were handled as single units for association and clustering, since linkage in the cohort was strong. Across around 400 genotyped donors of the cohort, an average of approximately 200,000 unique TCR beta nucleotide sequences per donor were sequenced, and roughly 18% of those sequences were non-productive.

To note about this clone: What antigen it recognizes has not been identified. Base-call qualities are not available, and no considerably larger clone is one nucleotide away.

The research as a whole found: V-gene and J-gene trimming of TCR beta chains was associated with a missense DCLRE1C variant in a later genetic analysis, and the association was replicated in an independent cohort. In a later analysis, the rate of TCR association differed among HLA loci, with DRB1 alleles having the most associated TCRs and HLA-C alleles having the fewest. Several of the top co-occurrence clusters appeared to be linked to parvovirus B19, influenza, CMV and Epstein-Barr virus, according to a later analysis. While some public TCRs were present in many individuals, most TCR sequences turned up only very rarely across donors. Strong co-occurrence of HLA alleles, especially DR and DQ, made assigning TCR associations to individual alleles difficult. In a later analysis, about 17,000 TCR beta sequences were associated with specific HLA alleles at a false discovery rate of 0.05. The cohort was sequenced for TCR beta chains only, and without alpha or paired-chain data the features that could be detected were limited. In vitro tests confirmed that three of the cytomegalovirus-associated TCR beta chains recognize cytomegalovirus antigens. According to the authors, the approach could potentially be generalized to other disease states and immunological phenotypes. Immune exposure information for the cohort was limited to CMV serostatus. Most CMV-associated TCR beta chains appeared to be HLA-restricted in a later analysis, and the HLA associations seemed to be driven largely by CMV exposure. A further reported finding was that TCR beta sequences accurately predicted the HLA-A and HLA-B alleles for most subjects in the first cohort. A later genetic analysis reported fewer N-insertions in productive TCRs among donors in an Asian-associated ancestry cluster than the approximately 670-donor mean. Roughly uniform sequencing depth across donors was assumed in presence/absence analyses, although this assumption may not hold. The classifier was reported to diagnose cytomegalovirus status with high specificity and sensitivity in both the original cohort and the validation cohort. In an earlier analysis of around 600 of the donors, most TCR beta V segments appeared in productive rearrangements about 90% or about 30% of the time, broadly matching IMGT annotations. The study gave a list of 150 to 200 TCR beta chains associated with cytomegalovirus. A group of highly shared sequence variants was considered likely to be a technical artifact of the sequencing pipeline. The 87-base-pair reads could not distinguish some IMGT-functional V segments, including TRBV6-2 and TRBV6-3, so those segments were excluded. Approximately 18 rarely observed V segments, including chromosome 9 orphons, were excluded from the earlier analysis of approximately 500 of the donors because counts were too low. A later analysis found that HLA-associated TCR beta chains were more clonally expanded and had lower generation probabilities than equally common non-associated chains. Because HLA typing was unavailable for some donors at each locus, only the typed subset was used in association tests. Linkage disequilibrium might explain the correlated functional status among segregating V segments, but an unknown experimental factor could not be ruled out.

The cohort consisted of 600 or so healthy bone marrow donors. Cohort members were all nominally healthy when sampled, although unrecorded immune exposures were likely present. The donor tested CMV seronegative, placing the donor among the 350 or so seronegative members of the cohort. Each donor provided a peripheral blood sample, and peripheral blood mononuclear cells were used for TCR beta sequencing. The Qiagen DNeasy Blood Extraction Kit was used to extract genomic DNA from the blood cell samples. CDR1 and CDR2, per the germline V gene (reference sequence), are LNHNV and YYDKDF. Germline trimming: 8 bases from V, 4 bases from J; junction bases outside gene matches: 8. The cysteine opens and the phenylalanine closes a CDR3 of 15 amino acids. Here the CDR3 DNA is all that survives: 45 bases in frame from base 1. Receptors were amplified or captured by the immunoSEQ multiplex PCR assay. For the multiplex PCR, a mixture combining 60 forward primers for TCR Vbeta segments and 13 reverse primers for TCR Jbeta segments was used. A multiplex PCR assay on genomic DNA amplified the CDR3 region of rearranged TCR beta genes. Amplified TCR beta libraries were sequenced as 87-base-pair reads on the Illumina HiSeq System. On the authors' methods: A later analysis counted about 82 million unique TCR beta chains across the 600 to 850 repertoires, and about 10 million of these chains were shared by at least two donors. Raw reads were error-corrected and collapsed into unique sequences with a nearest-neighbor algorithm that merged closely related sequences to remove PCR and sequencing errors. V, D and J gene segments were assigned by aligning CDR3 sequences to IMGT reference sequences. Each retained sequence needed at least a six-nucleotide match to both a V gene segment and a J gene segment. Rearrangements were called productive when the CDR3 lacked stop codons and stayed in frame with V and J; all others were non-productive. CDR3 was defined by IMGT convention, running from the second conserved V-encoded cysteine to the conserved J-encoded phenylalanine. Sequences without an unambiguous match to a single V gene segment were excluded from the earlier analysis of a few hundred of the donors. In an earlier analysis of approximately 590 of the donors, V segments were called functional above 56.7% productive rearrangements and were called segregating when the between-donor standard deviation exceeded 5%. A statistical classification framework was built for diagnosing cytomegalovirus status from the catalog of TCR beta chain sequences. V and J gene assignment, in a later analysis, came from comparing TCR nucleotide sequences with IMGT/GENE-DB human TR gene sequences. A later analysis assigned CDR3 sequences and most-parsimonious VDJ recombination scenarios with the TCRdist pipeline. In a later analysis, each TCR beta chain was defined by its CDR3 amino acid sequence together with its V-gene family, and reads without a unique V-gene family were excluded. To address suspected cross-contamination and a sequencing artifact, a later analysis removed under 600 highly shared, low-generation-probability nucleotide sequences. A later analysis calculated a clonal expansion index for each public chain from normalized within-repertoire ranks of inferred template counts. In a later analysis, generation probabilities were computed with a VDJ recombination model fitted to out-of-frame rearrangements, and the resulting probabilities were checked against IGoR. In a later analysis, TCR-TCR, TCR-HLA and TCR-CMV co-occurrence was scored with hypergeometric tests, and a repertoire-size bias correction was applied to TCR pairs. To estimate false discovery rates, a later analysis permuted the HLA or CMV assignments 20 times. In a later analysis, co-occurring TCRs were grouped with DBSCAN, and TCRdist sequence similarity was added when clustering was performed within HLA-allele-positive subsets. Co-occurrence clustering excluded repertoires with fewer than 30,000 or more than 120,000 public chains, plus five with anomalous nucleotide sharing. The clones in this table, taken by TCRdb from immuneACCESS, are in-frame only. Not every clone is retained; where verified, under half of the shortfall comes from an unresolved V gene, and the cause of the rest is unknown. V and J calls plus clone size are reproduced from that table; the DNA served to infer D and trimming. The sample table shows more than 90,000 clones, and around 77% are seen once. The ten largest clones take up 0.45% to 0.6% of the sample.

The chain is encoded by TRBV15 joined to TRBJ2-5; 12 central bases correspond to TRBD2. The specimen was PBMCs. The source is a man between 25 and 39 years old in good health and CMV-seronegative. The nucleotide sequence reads TGTGCCACCTCTTGGACTAGCGGGGCTTTAGAGACCCAGTACTTC. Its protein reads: CATSWTSGALETQYF.